This T cell receptor beta chain stems from a study of T cell responses to AZD1222 COVID-19 vaccine. Study-level results: Vaccine-associated CD4 TCRs spanned spike, dominant at 160-218 and 743-854. Repertoire sampling occurred only after the peak T cell response.

The repertoire was sequenced with immunoSEQ multiplex PCR; TCRdb's copy has only in-frame clones and lacks some. This table has over 150,000 clones, around nine tenths appearing once. Trimming removed 6 bases from V and 5 bases from J; junction bases left unmatched: 7. The CDR3 runs 14 residues. Germline values: CDR1 LGHDT, CDR2 YNNKEL (reference sequence). This clone was detected only once. The antigen is unknown. The chain uses TRBV3-1 (or the pseudogene TRBV3-2) and TRBJ1-5; TRBD1 matches at 7 bases. The starting material was peripheral blood, obtained 28 days after the second AZD1222 dose. The origin of this receptor is an adult who received the AZD1222 COVID-19 vaccine. CDR3 region: CASSLGTAYQPQHF. Written as DNA, the CDR3 is TGTGCCAGCAGTCTAGGGACAGCTTATCAGCCCCAGCATTTT.